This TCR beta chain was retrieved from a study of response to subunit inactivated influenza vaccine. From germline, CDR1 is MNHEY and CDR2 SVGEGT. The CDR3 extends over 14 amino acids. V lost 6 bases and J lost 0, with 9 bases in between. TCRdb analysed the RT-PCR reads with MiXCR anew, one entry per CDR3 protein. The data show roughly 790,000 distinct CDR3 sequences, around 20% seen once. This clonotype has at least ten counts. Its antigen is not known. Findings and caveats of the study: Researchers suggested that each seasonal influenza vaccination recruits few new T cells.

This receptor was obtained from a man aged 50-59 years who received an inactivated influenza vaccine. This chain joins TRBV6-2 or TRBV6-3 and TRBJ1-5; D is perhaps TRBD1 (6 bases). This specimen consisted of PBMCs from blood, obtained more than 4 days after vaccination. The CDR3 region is CASSRTDSNQPQHF. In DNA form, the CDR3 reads TGTGCCAGCAGCAGGACAGATAGCAATCAGCCCCAGCATTTT.